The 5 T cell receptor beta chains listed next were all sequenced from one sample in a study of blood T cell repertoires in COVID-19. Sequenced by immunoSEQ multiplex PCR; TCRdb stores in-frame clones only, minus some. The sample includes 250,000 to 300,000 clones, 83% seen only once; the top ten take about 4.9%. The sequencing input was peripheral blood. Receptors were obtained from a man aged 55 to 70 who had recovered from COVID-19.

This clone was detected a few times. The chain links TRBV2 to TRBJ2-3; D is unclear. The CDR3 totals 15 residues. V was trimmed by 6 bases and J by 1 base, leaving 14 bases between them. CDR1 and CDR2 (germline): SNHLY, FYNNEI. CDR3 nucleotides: TGTGCCAGCAGAGATCACTCGTCCGGCACAGATACGCAGTATTTT. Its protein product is CASRDHSSGTDTQYF.

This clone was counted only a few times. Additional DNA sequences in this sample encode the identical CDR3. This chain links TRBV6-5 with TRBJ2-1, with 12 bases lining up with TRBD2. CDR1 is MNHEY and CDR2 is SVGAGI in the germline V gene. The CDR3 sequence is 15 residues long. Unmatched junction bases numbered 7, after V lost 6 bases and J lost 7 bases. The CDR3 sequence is CASSRTGTSGNEQFF. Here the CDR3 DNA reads TGTGCCAGCAGCCGGACCGGGACTAGCGGGAATGAGCAGTTCTTC.

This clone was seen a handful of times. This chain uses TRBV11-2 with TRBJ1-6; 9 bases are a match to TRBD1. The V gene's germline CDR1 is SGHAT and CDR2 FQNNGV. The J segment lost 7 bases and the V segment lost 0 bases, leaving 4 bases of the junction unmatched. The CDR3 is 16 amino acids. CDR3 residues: CASSLDAQGANSPLHF. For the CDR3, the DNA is TGTGCCAGCAGCTTAGATGCACAGGGGGCGAATTCACCCCTCCACTTT.

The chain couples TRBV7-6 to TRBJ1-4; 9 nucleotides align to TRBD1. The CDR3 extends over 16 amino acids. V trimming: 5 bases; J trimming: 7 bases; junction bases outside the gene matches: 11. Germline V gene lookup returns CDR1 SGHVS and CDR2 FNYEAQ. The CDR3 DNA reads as TGTGCCAGCAGCCCGTACAGGGGGCGGTTTAGTGAAAAACTGTTTTTT. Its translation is CASSPYRGRFSEKLFF.

The CDR3 region has the DNA TGCGCCAGCAGCTTGAGGACTAGCGGGGGAAACGAGCAGTACTTC. Translation gives CASSLRTSGGNEQYF. The chain joins TRBV5-1 to TRBJ2-7, with TRBD2 matching over 13 bases. J was trimmed by 5 bases and V by 1 base; bases with no gene match: 3. The CDR3 loop spans 15 amino acids. Germline CDR1 is SGHRS and CDR2 is YFSETQ.